This is a list of T cell receptor beta chains from one sample in a study of CD8 T cells in ankylosing spondylitis. TCRdb redid the calling of the 5' RACE reads with MiXCR, one entry per CDR3 protein. The profile covers around 770,000 distinct CDR3 sequences, with approximately 10% appearing a single time and roughly 0.51% taken by the ten largest. Sample: blood, either unsorted or a sorted T cell fraction (not recorded which). The source of these receptors is a male donor with ankylosing spondylitis. The CDR3 runs from the conserved cysteine through the conserved F or W. The order of the fields is D gene, J gene, clone size, V gene, CDR3 protein, CDR3 DNA. A D gene is named only where the DNA matches it firmly. The size entry is marked missing in some rows and otherwise reads once, few, many or a size class.

D: NA; J: TRBJ2-2; size: NA; V: TRBV6-2/TRBV6-3; CDR3: CASSWVATGELFF; DNA: TGTGCCAGCAGTTGGGTGGCCACCGGGGAGCTGTTTTTT
D: NA; J: TRBJ2-2; size: few; V: TRBV4-3; CDR3: CASSQGYRSGELFF; DNA: TGCGCCAGCAGCCAAGGATACCGCTCCGGGGAGCTGTTTTTT
D: TRBD2; J: TRBJ2-3; size: few; V: TRBV20-1; CDR3: CSERGPSSTDTQYF; DNA: TGCAGTGAGCGGGGGCCCTCTAGCACAGATACGCAGTATTTT
D: TRBD1; J: TRBJ1-2; size: many; V: TRBV12-3/TRBV12-4; CDR3: CASSPGGGGYTF; DNA: TGTGCCAGCAGCCCAGGGGGGGGTGGCTACACCTTC
D: TRBD2; J: TRBJ2-3; size: many; V: TRBV20-1; CDR3: CSARDRTSGAYTDTQYF; DNA: TGCAGTGCTAGAGATCGCACTAGCGGGGCTTACACAGATACGCAGTATTTT
D: NA; J: TRBJ2-1; size: many; V: TRBV20-1; CDR3: CSATSRGSYNEQFF; DNA: TGCAGTGCTACTTCAAGGGGCTCATACAATGAGCAGTTCTTC
D: NA; J: TRBJ2-1; size: many; V: TRBV4-3; CDR3: CASSQDVGNEQFF; DNA: TGCGCCAGCAGCCAAGATGTCGGAAATGAGCAGTTCTTC
D: NA; J: TRBJ1-2; size: many; V: TRBV20-1; CDR3: CSARPHARPLHTF; DNA: TGCAGTGCTAGGCCGCACGCCCGACCCCTCCACACCTTC
D: NA; J: TRBJ2-3; size: NA; V: TRBV11-1; CDR3: CASSHPLVTQYF; DNA: TGTGCCAGCAGCCACCCACTAGTTACGCAGTATTTT
D: TRBD1; J: TRBJ1-5; size: NA; V: TRBV2; CDR3: CASSPGTVQPQHF; DNA: TGTGCCAGCAGCCCCGGGACAGTTCAGCCCCAGCATTTT
D: TRBD2; J: TRBJ2-3; size: many; V: TRBV29-1; CDR3: CSVAGGWGDTQYF; DNA: TGCAGCGTTGCGGGAGGATGGGGAGATACGCAGTATTTT
D: NA; J: TRBJ2-1; size: many; V: TRBV5-4; CDR3: CASSDTYNEQFF; DNA: TGTGCCAGCAGCGACACTTACAATGAGCAGTTCTTC
D: NA; J: TRBJ2-2; size: few; V: TRBV7-3; CDR3: CASSFRGAGTGELFF; DNA: TGTGCCAGCAGCTTTAGGGGGGCTGGCACCGGGGAGCTGTTTTTT
D: NA; J: TRBJ2-3; size: NA; V: TRBV20-1; CDR3: CSARVPGQSDTQYF; DNA: TGCAGTGCTAGAGTGCCCGGACAGTCGGATACGCAGTATTTT
D: TRBD2; J: TRBJ2-1; size: NA; V: TRBV15; CDR3: CATSTRGGDYEQFF; DNA: TGTGCCACCAGCACCCGCGGGGGGGATTATGAGCAGTTCTTC
D: TRBD2; J: TRBJ2-1; size: few; V: TRBV5-1; CDR3: CASSLMGSRVAGLNEQFF; DNA: TGCGCCAGCAGCTTGATGGGGAGCAGGGTAGCGGGATTGAATGAGCAGTTCTTC
D: NA; J: TRBJ1-2; size: NA; V: TRBV20-1; CDR3: CSAGWSGVGYTF; DNA: TGCAGTGCTGGATGGTCGGGGGTCGGCTACACCTTC
D: NA; J: TRBJ1-5; size: NA; V: TRBV21-1; CDR3: CASSKRANQPQHF; DNA: TGTGCCAGCAGCAAAAGGGCCAATCAGCCCCAGCATTTT
D: NA; J: TRBJ1-5; size: few; V: TRBV20-1; CDR3: CSARGGVEGGQPQHF; DNA: TGCAGTGCGAGGGGGGGCGTCGAAGGTGGTCAGCCCCAGCATTTT
D: NA; J: TRBJ1-1; size: many; V: TRBV10-3; CDR3: CAISENRGGKDTEAFF; DNA: TGTGCCATCAGTGAGAATAGGGGGGGGAAGGACACTGAAGCTTTCTTT
D: TRBD1; J: TRBJ1-1; size: few; V: TRBV15; CDR3: CATGRDRQATEAFF; DNA: TGTGCCACGGGAAGGGACAGGCAAGCCACTGAAGCTTTCTTT
D: TRBD2; J: TRBJ2-3; size: many; V: TRBV12-3/TRBV12-4; CDR3: CASRINPGLGSDTQYF; DNA: TGTGCCAGCAGGATAAACCCGGGACTAGGTTCAGATACGCAGTATTTT
D: NA; J: TRBJ1-2; size: many; V: TRBV12-3/TRBV12-4; CDR3: CASRDGANYGYTF; DNA: TGTGCCAGCCGGGACGGTGCTAACTATGGCTACACCTTC
D: TRBD2; J: TRBJ2-1; size: NA; V: TRBV20-1; CDR3: CSATLANTNEQFF; DNA: TGCAGTGCTACACTAGCGAACACCAATGAGCAGTTCTTC
D: NA; J: TRBJ1-2; size: few; V: TRBV7-2; CDR3: CASSLVYGNYGYTF; DNA: TGTGCCAGCAGCTTAGTTTACGGAAACTATGGCTACACCTTC
D: NA; J: TRBJ1-5; size: few; V: TRBV20-1; CDR3: CSARDFGGENNQPQHF; DNA: TGCAGTGCTAGAGATTTCGGGGGAGAGAACAATCAGCCCCAGCATTTT
D: NA; J: TRBJ2-3; size: NA; V: TRBV20-1; CDR3: CCARDWGLSTDTQYF; DNA: TGCTGTGCTAGAGATTGGGGACTCAGCACAGATACGCAGTATTTT
D: NA; J: TRBJ1-2; size: NA; V: TRBV7-2; CDR3: CASSLEYTDYGYTF; DNA: TGTGCCAGCAGCTTAGAGTACACGGACTATGGCTACACCTTC
D: TRBD1; J: TRBJ2-7; size: few; V: TRBV20-1; CDR3: CSASGGTGISYEQYF; DNA: TGCAGTGCTAGTGGCGGGACAGGGATTTCCTACGAGCAGTACTTC
D: NA; J: TRBJ1-2; size: once; V: TRBV7-2; CDR3: CASSLGVGGIGYTF; DNA: TGTGCCAGCAGCTTAGGGGTAGGGGGTATTGGCTACACCTTC
D: NA; J: TRBJ1-1; size: few; V: TRBV14; CDR3: CASSQLGFDTEAFF; DNA: TGTGCCAGCAGCCAATTGGGGTTCGACACTGAAGCTTTCTTT
D: NA; J: TRBJ2-7; size: NA; V: TRBV15; CDR3: CATSDRGGYEQYF; DNA: TGTGCCACCAGCGATCGGGGAGGCTACGAGCAGTACTTC
D: NA; J: TRBJ2-7; size: once; V: TRBV9; CDR3: CASSVAGGGGYEQYF; DNA: TGTGCCAGCAGCGTAGCAGGAGGGGGTGGGTACGAGCAGTACTTC
D: TRBD1; J: TRBJ1-5; size: NA; V: TRBV10-3; CDR3: CAISATGMTNQPQHF; DNA: TGTGCCATCAGTGCGACAGGGATGACCAATCAGCCCCAGCATTTT
D: NA; J: TRBJ1-2; size: many; V: TRBV12-3/TRBV12-4; CDR3: CASSSRLPVTYGYTF; DNA: TGTGCCAGCAGTTCCCGCCTCCCTGTTACCTATGGCTACACCTTC
D: NA; J: TRBJ2-2; size: few; V: TRBV30; CDR3: CAWSGDSNTGELFF; DNA: TGTGCCTGGAGTGGGGACTCGAACACCGGGGAGCTGTTTTTT
D: NA; J: TRBJ2-1; size: NA; V: TRBV4-3; CDR3: CASRARGNNEQFF; DNA: TGCGCCAGCAGGGCCCGGGGGAACAATGAGCAGTTCTTC
D: NA; J: TRBJ2-7; size: NA; V: TRBV6-2/TRBV6-3; CDR3: CASSLPERRASYEQYF; DNA: TGTGCCAGCAGTCTCCCTGAGAGGCGGGCGAGTTACGAGCAGTACTTC
D: TRBD1; J: TRBJ2-3; size: NA; V: TRBV18; CDR3: CASSPGTGEDTQYF; DNA: TGTGCCAGCTCACCCGGGACAGGGGAAGATACGCAGTATTTT
D: TRBD1; J: TRBJ2-3; size: many; V: TRBV12-3/TRBV12-4; CDR3: CASGRDRGSDTQYF; DNA: TGTGCCAGCGGTCGGGACAGGGGTTCAGATACGCAGTATTTT
D: NA; J: TRBJ1-1; size: NA; V: TRBV15; CDR3: CATSRRRLNTEAFF; DNA: TGTGCCACCAGCAGGCGCAGACTGAACACTGAAGCTTTCTTT
D: NA; J: TRBJ2-1; size: few; V: TRBV7-2; CDR3: CASSSTSSFYNEQFF; DNA: TGTGCCAGCAGCTCGACCTCATCATTCTACAATGAGCAGTTCTTC
D: NA; J: TRBJ1-1; size: NA; V: TRBV5-1; CDR3: CASSLASTLNTEAFF; DNA: TGCGCCAGCAGCTTGGCCAGTACTTTGAACACTGAAGCTTTCTTT
D: NA; J: TRBJ2-7; size: NA; V: TRBV5-1; CDR3: CASSLFTDYEQYF; DNA: TGCGCCAGCAGCTTGTTCACAGACTACGAGCAGTACTTC
D: NA; J: TRBJ2-5; size: many; V: TRBV10-3; CDR3: CAISESTGEPGETQYF; DNA: TGTGCCATCAGTGAGTCGACCGGTGAACCGGGGGAGACCCAGTACTTC
D: TRBD2; J: TRBJ2-7; size: NA; V: TRBV4-1; CDR3: CASSLPTHGREGGEQYF; DNA: TGCGCCAGCAGTCTACCAACACACGGCAGGGAGGGCGGCGAGCAGTACTTC
D: TRBD2; J: TRBJ2-5; size: NA; V: TRBV7-2; CDR3: CASSQPRGGVETQYF; DNA: TGTGCCAGCAGCCAACCCCGGGGGGGCGTGGAGACCCAGTACTTC
D: NA; J: TRBJ2-3; size: few; V: TRBV20-1; CDR3: CSAGNTDTQYF; DNA: TGCAGTGCTGGAAACACAGATACGCAGTATTTT